The text below deals with one TCR beta chain. This clonotype was picked up many times. This receptor's antigen is unknown. No base quality values were provided; no much bigger clone lies one nucleotide off. Reading from cysteine to phenylalanine, the CDR3 counts 16 amino acids. CDR3 DNA only is kept here, 48 bases in frame from base 1. V is cut back by 5 bases and J by 8 bases, with 8 bases in the junction unmatched. Reading the germline V gene gives CDR1 ENHRY and CDR2 SYGVKD. This entry belongs to a study of T-cell reconstitution after alpha-beta-depleted transplantation in children listed by TCRdb under 2016. General notes on the study: Using TCR repertoire profiling, the study followed T-cell immune reconstitution in a quantitative way in children after TCRalphabeta/CD19-depleted allogeneic hematopoietic cell transplantation. The research as a whole found: Hyperexpanded clone frequencies declined over subsequent months; after one year, T-cell counts and TCRbeta diversity were mostly attributed to newly produced T cells. Apparently early alphabetaT-cell count recovery about two months after transplant reportedly relied on only several hundred rapidly expanded clones derived from non-depleted graft cells. In some patients, high TCRbeta diversity at day 60 was attributed to recipient T cells and intrathymic progenitors that had survived conditioning.

The label giving this sample's treatment or condition can be read as: allogeneic hematopoietic cell transplantation with graft depleted of TCRalphabeta T cells and CD19 B cells. TCRalphabeta/CD19-depleted allogeneic hematopoietic cell grafts were given to the transplant recipients, all of whom were children. Libraries were built with PCR. TCRdb records Illumina HiSeq 2500 as the sequencer. TCR libraries were prepared with molecular barcoding, using unique molecular identifiers to normalize TCRbeta repertoire quantification. TCRdb reanalyzed the raw reads on its own, using fastp at Q25 for trimming and MiXCR for clone calling, and kept in-frame beta chains. Each entry merges the rows of one CDR3 protein and shows their most common DNA and genes. For this sample there are approximately 300,000 distinct CDR3 sequences; nearly 8% appear just once. The top ten clonotypes cover about 8.2% of the sample.

The sequence is built from TRBV10-3 and TRBJ2-1, and 14 bases in between align with TRBD2. The receptor comes from a female patient aged 2-10 years who had a stem cell transplant for Fanconi anemia, so the T cells may come from the graft donor. The material was peripheral blood, obtained 360 days after TCRalphabeta/CD19-depleted stem cell transplant. The CDR3 sequence is CAISPGTSGGFDEQFF. The DNA sequence is given as TGTGCCATCAGTCCCGGGACTAGCGGGGGTTTCGATGAGCAGTTCTTC.